Listed below are T cell receptor beta chains from one sample, sequenced in a study of cytomegalovirus exposure and HLA in healthy donors. The data were produced by immunoSEQ multiplex PCR, yet TCRdb's version contains in-frame clones alone and is incomplete. Altogether over 100,000 clones are present, approximately 75% being singletons, with the ten largest covering roughly 1.1%. Source material: PBMCs. The receptors stem from a male donor in good health and CMV-seronegative. Both conserved end residues are part of each CDR3. D genes are given only for firm matches. For some rows the clone size is stated as once, few or many, or as a class when expanded; others skip it.

TRBV18	NA	NA	TRBJ2-3	CASSPGLGPDTQYF	TGTGCCAGCTCACCGGGACTTGGCCCAGATACGCAGTATTTT
TRBV19	TRBD1	NA	TRBJ2-2	CASSKVGTGVTGELFF	TGTGCCAGTAGTAAAGTAGGGACAGGAGTCACCGGGGAGCTGTTTTTT
TRBV7-2	NA	NA	TRBJ1-1	CASTFHGQRNTEAFF	TGTGCCAGCACCTTTCACGGACAGCGGAACACTGAAGCTTTCTTT
TRBV5-4	TRBD1	NA	TRBJ2-7	CASSLERTGDEQYF	TGTGCCAGCAGCTTGGAACGGACAGGGGACGAGCAGTACTTC
TRBV5-1	TRBD2	NA	TRBJ2-3	CASSLSTSGGAADTQYF	TGCGCCAGCAGCTTAAGCACTAGCGGGGGGGCCGCCGATACGCAGTATTTT
TRBV5-1	NA	NA	TRBJ1-2	CASSAYGQSNYGYTF	TGCGCCAGCAGTGCTTATGGACAGTCTAACTATGGCTACACCTTC
TRBV18	NA	NA	TRBJ2-7	CASSPPSSGRVAYEQYF	TGTGCCAGCTCACCACCGAGCAGCGGGCGGGTCGCCTACGAGCAGTACTTC
TRBV5-1	TRBD2	NA	TRBJ2-1	CASSRGVAALDEQFF	TGCGCCAGCAGCCGGGGGGTAGCGGCCCTAGATGAGCAGTTCTTC
TRBV30	NA	NA	TRBJ1-1	CACFGVGQFYTEAFF	TGTGCCTGCTTTGGAGTCGGACAGTTTTACACTGAAGCTTTCTTT
TRBV10-2	TRBD2	NA	TRBJ2-2	CASRETSRNTGELFF	TGCGCCAGCAGGGAGACTAGCAGAAACACCGGGGAGCTGTTTTTT
TRBV6-5	TRBD2	NA	TRBJ2-7	CASKGAGGLYGQYF	TGTGCCAGCAAGGGAGCGGGGGGGCTATACGGGCAGTACTTC
TRBV27	NA	NA	TRBJ2-3	CASSIFGGSDTQYF	TGTGCCAGCAGTATCTTTGGGGGGTCAGATACGCAGTATTTT
TRBV7-9	TRBD1	NA	TRBJ2-7	CASSQGTGDEQYF	TGTGCCAGCAGCCAGGGGACAGGCGACGAGCAGTACTTC
TRBV7-2	NA	NA	TRBJ1-2	CASSLERRDGYTF	TGTGCCAGCAGCTTAGAGAGGAGGGATGGCTACACCTTC
TRBV27	TRBD1	NA	TRBJ1-6	CASSQQDRGNSPLHF	TGTGCCAGCAGCCAACAGGACAGGGGGAATTCACCCCTCCACTTT
TRBV5-4	NA	few	TRBJ1-4	CASSGGTAGREKLFF	TGTGCCAGCAGCGGGGGGACGGCAGGGAGGGAAAAACTGTTTTTT
TRBV29-1	TRBD1	NA	TRBJ1-3	CSVETGSGNTIYF	TGCAGCGTTGAGACAGGGTCTGGAAACACCATATATTTT
TRBV27	TRBD1	NA	TRBJ2-3	CASSFLTGGGDTQYF	TGTGCCAGCAGTTTCTTGACAGGGGGAGGAGATACGCAGTATTTT
TRBV5-8	TRBD1	once	TRBJ2-5	CASSLEGRGTQETQYF	TGTGCCAGCAGCTTGGAAGGCAGGGGGACCCAAGAGACCCAGTACTTC
TRBV23-1	NA	NA	TRBJ2-4	CASSQPDSVAKNIQYF	TGCGCCAGCAGTCAACCGGACAGTGTAGCCAAAAACATTCAGTACTTC
TRBV7-2	NA	NA	TRBJ2-3	CASSLAHRRFTDTQYF	TGTGCCAGCAGCTTAGCGCATAGGCGGTTCACAGATACGCAGTATTTT
TRBV27	TRBD1	NA	TRBJ1-1	CASSGQGGTEAFF	TGTGCCAGCTCCGGACAGGGGGGAACTGAAGCTTTCTTT
TRBV4-3	TRBD1	few	TRBJ1-4	CASSQLTGIDEKLFF	TGCGCCAGCAGCCAATTGACAGGGATAGATGAAAAACTGTTTTTT
TRBV2	NA	once	TRBJ1-2	CASYGGGRYTF	TGTGCCAGCTATGGGGGGGGACGCTACACCTTC
TRBV2	TRBD1	NA	TRBJ2-7	CASSEWTGGSEQYF	TGTGCCAGCAGTGAATGGACAGGGGGGTCCGAGCAGTACTTC
TRBV27	TRBD1	NA	TRBJ2-7	CASSTQGARYEQYF	TGTGCCAGCAGTACACAGGGGGCGCGGTACGAGCAGTACTTC
TRBV7-2	TRBD1	NA	TRBJ2-7	CASSFNPAGSGGANEQYF	TGTGCCAGCAGCTTCAACCCCGCCGGTTCAGGGGGCGCCAACGAGCAGTACTTC
TRBV4-2	TRBD1	once	TRBJ2-7	CASSRTLDRGKDEQYF	TGTGCCAGCAGCCGGACTCTGGACAGGGGAAAAGACGAGCAGTACTTC
TRBV5-6	NA	NA	TRBJ1-1	CASSLGRRDTEAFF	TGTGCCAGCAGCTTGGGGAGACGGGACACTGAAGCTTTCTTT
TRBV9	NA	NA	TRBJ2-3	CASSLTSQDTQYF	TGTGCCAGCAGCCTCACTAGCCAAGATACGCAGTATTTT
TRBV23-1	NA	NA	TRBJ1-2	CASSQGGRGRVEANYGYTF	TGCGCCAGCAGTCAGGGAGGACGAGGACGTGTGGAAGCTAACTATGGCTACACCTTC
TRBV7-6	TRBD1	NA	TRBJ1-1	CASSLWDSPNTEAFF	TGTGCCAGCAGCTTATGGGACAGTCCCAACACTGAAGCTTTCTTT
TRBV30	NA	NA	TRBJ1-6	CAWTPSGQPNSPLHF	TGTGCCTGGACTCCATCCGGACAGCCTAATTCACCCCTCCACTTT
TRBV7-9	TRBD1	NA	TRBJ1-4	CASSFGQGNEKLFF	TGTGCCAGCAGCTTCGGACAGGGTAATGAAAAACTGTTTTTT
TRBV4-2	NA	NA	TRBJ2-3	CASSQEESLADTQYF	TGTGCCAGCAGCCAAGAGGAGAGTCTAGCAGATACGCAGTATTTT
TRBV5-4	TRBD1	once	TRBJ1-1	CASSGDRDTEAFF	TGTGCCAGCAGCGGGGACAGGGACACTGAAGCTTTCTTT
TRBV6-5	TRBD2	NA	TRBJ2-7	CASNSGGWGREQYF	TGTGCCAGCAATTCGGGGGGGTGGGGTCGGGAGCAGTACTTC
TRBV6-5	NA	few	TRBJ1-1	CASSYSSGVDTEAFF	TGTGCCAGCAGTTACTCGTCGGGGGTGGACACTGAAGCTTTCTTT
TRBV6-6	NA	NA	TRBJ2-5	CASSRDSQETQYF	TGTGCCAGCAGTCGCGACTCCCAAGAGACCCAGTACTTC
TRBV4-3	TRBD1	few	TRBJ2-2	CASSPGQGTGELFF	TGCGCCAGCAGCCCAGGACAGGGGACCGGGGAGCTGTTTTTT
TRBV7-2	TRBD1	NA	TRBJ2-3	CASTMQDRGYTQYF	TGTGCCAGCACAATGCAGGACAGGGGGTATACGCAGTATTTT
TRBV10-3	NA	NA	TRBJ1-5	CAISRQVGANQPQHF	TGTGCCATCAGCCGGCAGGTGGGGGCCAATCAGCCCCAGCATTTT
TRBV5-1	TRBD1	NA	TRBJ2-3	CASSHGQDPTDTQYF	TGCGCCAGCAGCCACGGACAGGACCCAACAGATACGCAGTATTTT
TRBV9	TRBD2	NA	TRBJ2-3	CASSTPGLAGGSTDTQYF	TGTGCCAGCAGCACCCCGGGACTAGCGGGGGGGAGCACAGATACGCAGTATTTT
TRBV5-1	NA	few	TRBJ1-4	CASSLVTGAGEKLFF	TGCGCCAGCAGTTTGGTGACTGGGGCAGGTGAAAAACTGTTTTTT
TRBV7-8	NA	NA	TRBJ2-7	CASSLAGGGSGFYEQYF	TGTGCCAGCAGCTTAGCAGGGGGAGGGTCAGGTTTCTACGAGCAGTACTTC
TRBV5-1	TRBD1	NA	TRBJ1-1	CASSLAGTGGRSTEAFF	TGCGCCAGCAGCTTGGCCGGGACAGGGGGGAGGAGCACTGAAGCTTTCTTT
TRBV6-5	NA	NA	TRBJ1-4	CASSSRQEATNEKLFF	TGTGCCAGCAGTTCGCGACAGGAAGCAACTAATGAAAAACTGTTTTTT
TRBV12-5	NA	NA	TRBJ1-1	CASGLEAGDTEAFF	TGTGCTAGTGGTTTGGAGGCGGGGGACACTGAAGCTTTCTTT
TRBV7-9	NA	NA	TRBJ2-1	CASNGGSSTVYNEQFF	TGTGCCAGCAATGGGGGGTCCTCCACGGTCTACAATGAGCAGTTCTTC
TRBV7-2	NA	NA	TRBJ2-2	CASSVGGVELFF	TGTGCCAGCAGTGTGGGGGGAGTAGAGCTGTTTTTT
TRBV7-2	NA	NA	TRBJ1-6	CASSLQGSMNSPLHF	TGTGCCAGCAGCTTACAGGGGAGTATGAATTCACCCCTCCACTTT
TRBV6-1	NA	NA	TRBJ2-7	CASSEQGGFYEQYF	TGTGCCAGCAGCGAGCAGGGCGGTTTTTACGAGCAGTACTTC
TRBV5-1	TRBD2	NA	TRBJ2-5	CASSFGERGGLETQYF	TGCGCCAGCAGCTTCGGTGAGCGGGGGGGCTTGGAGACCCAGTACTTC
TRBV6-6	NA	NA	TRBJ1-4	CASIYEPNDEKLFF	TGTGCCAGCATCTACGAGCCAAACGATGAAAAACTGTTTTTT
TRBV27	NA	NA	TRBJ1-5	CASSLSPGKSNQPQHF	TGTGCCAGCAGTTTATCCCCGGGGAAGAGCAATCAGCCCCAGCATTTT
TRBV6-5	TRBD1	NA	TRBJ2-7	CASTPGQGTYEQYF	TGTGCCAGCACTCCGGGACAGGGCACCTACGAGCAGTACTTC